This T cell receptor beta chain originates from a study of blood T cell repertoires in COVID-19. Study context: PBMCs, B-cell-depleted T cells, or T cells provided the cDNA or gDNA that made up the material.

V trimming: 2 bases; J trimming: 1 base; junction bases outside the gene matches: 7. Per the germline V gene, CDR1 is KGHSH and CDR2 is LQKENI. This CDR3 contains 18 residues. The table came from immunoSEQ multiplex PCR; TCRdb's copy has only in-frame clones and leaves some out. The data show roughly 180,000 clones, with 81% seen just once and about 5.8% held by the top ten. The specimen was PBMCs or T cells enriched from blood (not recorded which). The V call is TRBV18, the J call TRBJ2-6; 8 bases are a match to TRBD1. The TCR sequence derives from a woman in her thirties or forties with acute COVID-19. CDR3 in DNA: TGTGCCAGCTCACCAAGGACAGGGTTTAGTTCTGGGGCCAACGTCCTGACTTTC. It codes for CASSPRTGFSSGANVLTF.